Presented here are 7 T cell receptor beta chains from one specimen sequenced in a study of regulatory T cells in long-lasting Graves disease. To make TCR beta libraries, researchers used iRepertoire HTBI primers and Arm-PCR of CDR3 regions. TCRdb re-analysed the multiplex PCR reads in MiXCR, keeping a single row per CDR3 protein. The repertoire holds hundreds of thousands of distinct CDR3 sequences, with roughly 14% as singletons. Time point noted: newly diagnosed GD, antithyroid drugs for less than 3 months. From PBMCs, RNA was extracted and then used to make the TCR library. The same data also contributed to another study, on T cells in Graves' hyperthyroidism and ophthalmopathy.

This specimen was peripheral blood mononuclear cells (PBMCs), taken at new diagnosis, from a patient treated with antithyroid drugs. The origin of the receptors is a young man with Graves disease.

The table lists this clonotype with many counts. The V and J genes are TRBV12-3 or TRBV12-4 and TRBJ2-2; 7 nucleotides line up with TRBD1. Losses at the gene ends were 6 bases for V and 2 bases for J; bases not matched to a gene: 3. The length of the CDR3 is 14 residues. The chain's CDR3 is CASRWTGNTGELFF. As DNA, the CDR3 is TGTGCCAGCAGGTGGACAGGAAACACCGGGGAGCTGTTTTTT.

This clonotype turned up a few times. The genes are TRBV27 and TRBJ2-3, with 7 bases matching TRBD2. V trimming: 3 bases; J trimming: 6 bases; junction bases outside the gene matches: 9. CDR3 length: 15 amino acids. Germline V CDR1 and CDR2: MNHEY, SMNVEV (reference sequence). CDR3 sequence: CASSLSGVRLDTQYF. DNA of the CDR3: TGTGCCAGCAGTTTGAGCGGGGTCCGCCTGGATACGCAGTATTTT.

This clonotype was detected many times. CDR3 amino acids: CASSLGLSYSGEQYF. For the CDR3, the DNA is TGCGCCAGCAGTCTGGGCCTTTCGTATTCCGGCGAGCAGTACTTC. The rearrangement joins TRBV5-1 to TRBJ2-7; D is undetermined. The V and J ends lost 5 bases and 6 bases respectively, with 21 bases between them. Germline V gene sequence: CDR1 SGHRS, CDR2 YFSETQ. CDR3 length equals 15 residues. Drawing the rest from reference TRBV5-1 and TRBJ2-7, the complete variable domain is KAGVTQTPRYLIKTRGQQVTLSCSPISGHRSVSWYQQTPGQGLQFLFEYFSETQRNKGNFPGRFSGRQFSNSRSEMNVSTLELGDSALYLCASSLGLSYSGEQYFGPGTRLTVT.

This clonotype has only a few counts. The chain links TRBV5-6 to TRBJ2-7; tentatively, D is TRBD1 or TRBD2 (5 bases each). CDR1 and CDR2 (germline): SGHDT, YYEEEE. The CDR3 spans 16 residues. Deletions cut 0 bases from V and 6 bases from J, with 19 bases between. The CDR3 DNA reads as TGTGCCAGCAGCTTGGTCCCCGGGATAGTTGGGGGCGAGCAGTACTTC. As protein: CASSLVPGIVGGEQYF.

This clonotype was observed a handful of times. The chain couples TRBV29-1 to TRBJ2-7, with 8 bases that match TRBD1. The CDR3 contains 16 residues. Germline-derived CDR1 and CDR2 are SQVTM and ANQGSEA. V dropped 0 bases and J dropped 1; count of bases not matched to a gene: 8. CDR3 DNA: TGCAGCGTTGAAGACCCAAACACAGGGGGATCCTACGAGCAGTACTTC. Its protein is CSVEDPNTGGSYEQYF.

The chain recombines TRBV4-1 with TRBJ1-3, with D possibly being TRBD1 (5 bases). V was clipped by 0 bases and J by 0 bases, with 9 bases between them. This CDR3 comprises 16 residues. Germline V gene sequence: CDR1 MGHRA, CDR2 YSYEKL. The CDR3 DNA is TGCGCCAGCAGCCAAGATTCAGGGCCCTCTGGAAACACCATATATTTT. It specifies CASSQDSGPSGNTIYF.

This clonotype has more than one count but fewer than ten. A read error may be the cause here, since a much bigger clone is one base away. This sequence joins TRBV12-3 or TRBV12-4 and TRBJ1-2, with no clear D. The CDR3 spans 13 residues. The V end was cut by 6 bases, the J end by 4 bases, with 12 bases between. This CDR3 is CASRLEGTYGYTF. As DNA, the CDR3 is TGTGCCAGCAGATTGGAGGGAACCTATGGCTACACCTTC.